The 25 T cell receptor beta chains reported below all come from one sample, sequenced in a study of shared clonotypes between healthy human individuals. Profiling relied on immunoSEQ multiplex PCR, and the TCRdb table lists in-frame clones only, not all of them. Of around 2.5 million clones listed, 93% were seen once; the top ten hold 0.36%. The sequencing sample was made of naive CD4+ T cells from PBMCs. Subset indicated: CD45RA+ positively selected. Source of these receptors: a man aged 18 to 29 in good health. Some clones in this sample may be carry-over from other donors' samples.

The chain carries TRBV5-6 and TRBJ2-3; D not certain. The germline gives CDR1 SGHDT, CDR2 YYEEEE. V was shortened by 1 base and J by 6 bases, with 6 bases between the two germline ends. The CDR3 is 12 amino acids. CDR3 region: CASSLWLDTQYF. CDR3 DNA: TGTGCCAGCAGCTTGTGGTTGGATACGCAGTATTTT.

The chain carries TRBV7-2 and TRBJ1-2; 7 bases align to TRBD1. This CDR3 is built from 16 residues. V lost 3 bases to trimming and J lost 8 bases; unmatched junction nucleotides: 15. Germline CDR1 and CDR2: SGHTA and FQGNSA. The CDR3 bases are TGTGCCAGCAGCTTCCAGACAGGGTCCCCAACTAGGGGCTACACCTTC. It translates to CASSFQTGSPTRGYTF.

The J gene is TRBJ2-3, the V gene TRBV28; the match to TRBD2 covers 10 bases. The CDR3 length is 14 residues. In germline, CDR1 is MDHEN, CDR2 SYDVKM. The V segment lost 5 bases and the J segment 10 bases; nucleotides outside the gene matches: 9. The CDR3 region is CASSRPPSGSAQYF. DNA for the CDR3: TGTGCCAGCAGTCGACCCCCTAGCGGGAGTGCGCAGTATTTT. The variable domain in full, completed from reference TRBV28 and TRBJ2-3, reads DVKVTQSSRYLVKRTGEKVFLECVQDMDHENMFWYRQDPGLGLRLIYFSYDVKMKEKGDIPEGYSVSREKKERFSLILESASTNQTSMYLCASSRPPSGSAQYFGPGTRLTVL.

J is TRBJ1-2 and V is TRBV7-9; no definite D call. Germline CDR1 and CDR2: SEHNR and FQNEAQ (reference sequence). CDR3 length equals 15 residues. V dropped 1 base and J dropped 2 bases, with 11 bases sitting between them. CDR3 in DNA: TGTGCCAGCAGCTTAGTGCCCGGACTGAACTATGGCTACACCTTC. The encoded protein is CASSLVPGLNYGYTF.

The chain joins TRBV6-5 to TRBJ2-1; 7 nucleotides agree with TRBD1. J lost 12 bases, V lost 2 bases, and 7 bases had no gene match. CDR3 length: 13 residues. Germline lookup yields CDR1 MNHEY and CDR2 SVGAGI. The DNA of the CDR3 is TGTGCCAGCAGTTACGGGTCGGGACAGAGGCAGTTCTTC. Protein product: CASSYGSGQRQFF.

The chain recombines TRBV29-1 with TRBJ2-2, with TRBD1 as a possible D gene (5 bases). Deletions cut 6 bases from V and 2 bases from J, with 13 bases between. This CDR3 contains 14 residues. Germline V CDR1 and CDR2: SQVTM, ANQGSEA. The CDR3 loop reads CSVAIDRNTGELFF. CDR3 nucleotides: TGCAGCGTGGCCATCGACAGAAACACCGGGGAGCTGTTTTTT.

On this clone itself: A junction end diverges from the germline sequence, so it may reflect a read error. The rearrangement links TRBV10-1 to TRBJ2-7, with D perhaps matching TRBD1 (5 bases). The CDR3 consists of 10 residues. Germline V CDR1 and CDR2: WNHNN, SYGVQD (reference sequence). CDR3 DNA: TGCGCCAGCAAAAAACAGGAGACCTTCTTC. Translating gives CASKKQETFF.

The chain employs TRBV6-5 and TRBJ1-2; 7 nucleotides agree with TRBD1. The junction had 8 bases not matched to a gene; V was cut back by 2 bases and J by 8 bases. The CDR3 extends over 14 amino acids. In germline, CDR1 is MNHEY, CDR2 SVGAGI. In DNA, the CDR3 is TGTGCCAGCAGTTACAGGGCAGGGGGAGAGGGCTACACCTTC. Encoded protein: CASSYRAGGEGYTF.

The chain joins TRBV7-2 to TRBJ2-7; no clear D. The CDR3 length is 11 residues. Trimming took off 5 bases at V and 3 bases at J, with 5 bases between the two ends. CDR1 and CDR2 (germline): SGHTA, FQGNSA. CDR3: CASSNYYEQYF. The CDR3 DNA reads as TGTGCCAGCAGCAACTACTACGAGCAGTACTTC.

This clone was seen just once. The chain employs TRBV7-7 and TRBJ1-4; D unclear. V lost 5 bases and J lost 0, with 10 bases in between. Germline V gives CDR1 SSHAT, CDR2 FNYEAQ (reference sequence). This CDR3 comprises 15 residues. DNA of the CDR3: TGTGCCAGCAGCCGGACCGGTGCAACTAATGAAAAACTGTTTTTT. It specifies CASSRTGATNEKLFF.

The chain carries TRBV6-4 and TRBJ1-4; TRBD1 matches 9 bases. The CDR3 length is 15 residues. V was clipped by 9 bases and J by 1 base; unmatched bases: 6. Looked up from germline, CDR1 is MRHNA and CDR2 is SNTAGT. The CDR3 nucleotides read TGTGCCAGAGTGGACAGGGGAGAAACTAATGAAAAACTGTTTTTT. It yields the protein CARVDRGETNEKLFF.

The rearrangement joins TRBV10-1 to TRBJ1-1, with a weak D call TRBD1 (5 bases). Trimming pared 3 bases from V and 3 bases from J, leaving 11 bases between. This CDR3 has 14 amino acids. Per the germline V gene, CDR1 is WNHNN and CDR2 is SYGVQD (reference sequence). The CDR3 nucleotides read TGCGCCAGCAGTGATCCAGGGAGGGACACTGAAGCTTTCTTT. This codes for CASSDPGRDTEAFF.

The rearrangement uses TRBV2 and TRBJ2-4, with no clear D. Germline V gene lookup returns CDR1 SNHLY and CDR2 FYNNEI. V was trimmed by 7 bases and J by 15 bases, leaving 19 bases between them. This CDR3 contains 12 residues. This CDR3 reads CASTRDSSLLYF. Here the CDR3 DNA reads TGTGCCAGCACCAGAGACTCTTCTCTATTGTACTTC.

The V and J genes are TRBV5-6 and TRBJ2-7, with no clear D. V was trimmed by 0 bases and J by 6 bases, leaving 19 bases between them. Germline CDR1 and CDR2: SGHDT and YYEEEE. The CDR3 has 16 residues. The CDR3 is CASSLGQVNLPGEQYF. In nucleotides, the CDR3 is TGTGCCAGCAGCTTGGGCCAGGTTAACCTACCTGGCGAGCAGTACTTC. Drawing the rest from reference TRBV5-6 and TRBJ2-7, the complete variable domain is DAGVTQSPTHLIKTRGQQVTLRCSPKSGHDTVSWYQQALGQGPQFIFQYYEEEERQRGNFPDRFSGHQFPNYSSELNVNALLLGDSALYLCASSLGQVNLPGEQYFGPGTRLTVT.

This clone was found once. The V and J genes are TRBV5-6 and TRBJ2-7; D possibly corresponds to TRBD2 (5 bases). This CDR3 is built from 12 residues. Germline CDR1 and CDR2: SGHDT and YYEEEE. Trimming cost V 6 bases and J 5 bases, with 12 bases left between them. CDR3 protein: CASTEGADEQYF. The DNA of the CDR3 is TGTGCCAGCACTGAGGGAGCGGACGAGCAGTACTTC.

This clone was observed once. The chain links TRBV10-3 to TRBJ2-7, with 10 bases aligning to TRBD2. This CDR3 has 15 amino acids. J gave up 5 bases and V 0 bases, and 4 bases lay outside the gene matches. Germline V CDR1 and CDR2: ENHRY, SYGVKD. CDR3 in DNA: TGTGCCATCAGTGAGTCCAGCGGGAGGGTCCACGAGCAGTACTTC. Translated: CAISESSGRVHEQYF.

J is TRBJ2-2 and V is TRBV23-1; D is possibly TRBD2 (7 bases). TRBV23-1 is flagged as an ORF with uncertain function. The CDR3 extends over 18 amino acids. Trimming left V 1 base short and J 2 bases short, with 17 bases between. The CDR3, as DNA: TGCGCCAGCAGTCAATGCCTGCGGGGGCCCCTAAACACCGGGGAGCTGTTTTTT. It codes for CASSQCLRGPLNTGELFF.

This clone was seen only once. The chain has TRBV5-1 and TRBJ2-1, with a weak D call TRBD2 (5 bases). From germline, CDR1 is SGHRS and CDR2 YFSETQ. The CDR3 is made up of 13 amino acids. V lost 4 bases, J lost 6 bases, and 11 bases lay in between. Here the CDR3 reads CASSPLRGNEQFF. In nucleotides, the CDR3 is TGCGCCAGCAGCCCCCTACGGGGCAATGAGCAGTTCTTC. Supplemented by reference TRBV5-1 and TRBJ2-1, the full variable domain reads KAGVTQTPRYLIKTRGQQVTLSCSPISGHRSVSWYQQTPGQGLQFLFEYFSETQRNKGNFPGRFSGRQFSNSRSEMNVSTLELGDSALYLCASSPLRGNEQFFGPGTRLTVL.

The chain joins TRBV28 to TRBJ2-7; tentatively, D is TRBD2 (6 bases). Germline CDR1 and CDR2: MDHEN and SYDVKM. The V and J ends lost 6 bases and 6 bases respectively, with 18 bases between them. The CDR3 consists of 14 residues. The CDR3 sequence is CASSARGVAGEQYF. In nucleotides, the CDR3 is TGTGCCAGCAGCGCTCGCGGGGTGGCGGGCGAGCAGTACTTC. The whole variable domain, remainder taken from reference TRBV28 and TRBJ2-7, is DVKVTQSSRYLVKRTGEKVFLECVQDMDHENMFWYRQDPGLGLRLIYFSYDVKMKEKGDIPEGYSVSREKKERFSLILESASTNQTSMYLCASSARGVAGEQYFGPGTRLTVT.

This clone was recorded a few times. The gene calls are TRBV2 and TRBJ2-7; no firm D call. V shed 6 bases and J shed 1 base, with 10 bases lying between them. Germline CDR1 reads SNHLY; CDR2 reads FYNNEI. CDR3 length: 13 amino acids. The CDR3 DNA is TGTGCCAGCAGGGACGGCAGATCCTACGAGCAGTACTTC. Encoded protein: CASRDGRSYEQYF.

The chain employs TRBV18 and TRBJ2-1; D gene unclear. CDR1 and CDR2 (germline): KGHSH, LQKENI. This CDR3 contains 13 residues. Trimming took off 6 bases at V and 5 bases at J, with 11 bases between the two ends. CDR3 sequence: CASSVALHNEQFF. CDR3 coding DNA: TGTGCCAGCTCGGTAGCTCTCCACAATGAGCAGTTCTTC. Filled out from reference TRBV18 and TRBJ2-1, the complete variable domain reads NAGVMQNPRHLVRRRGQEARLRCSPMKGHSHVYWYRQLPEEGLKFMVYLQKENIIDESGMPKERFSAEFPKEGPSILRIQQVVRGDSAAYFCASSVALHNEQFFGPGTRLTVL.

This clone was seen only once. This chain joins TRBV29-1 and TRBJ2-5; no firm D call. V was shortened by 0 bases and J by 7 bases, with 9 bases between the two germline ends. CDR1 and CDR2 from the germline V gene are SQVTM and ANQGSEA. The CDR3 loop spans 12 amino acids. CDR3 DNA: TGCAGCGTTGAAGATCTGGTCGTGACCCAGTACTTC. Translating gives CSVEDLVVTQYF.

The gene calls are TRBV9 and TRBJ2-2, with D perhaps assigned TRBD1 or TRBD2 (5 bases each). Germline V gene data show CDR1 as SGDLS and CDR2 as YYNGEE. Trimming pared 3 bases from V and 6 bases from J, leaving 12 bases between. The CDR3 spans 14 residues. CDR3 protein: CASSASGTAGELFF. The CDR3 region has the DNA TGTGCCAGCAGCGCATCGGGGACGGCCGGGGAGCTGTTTTTT.

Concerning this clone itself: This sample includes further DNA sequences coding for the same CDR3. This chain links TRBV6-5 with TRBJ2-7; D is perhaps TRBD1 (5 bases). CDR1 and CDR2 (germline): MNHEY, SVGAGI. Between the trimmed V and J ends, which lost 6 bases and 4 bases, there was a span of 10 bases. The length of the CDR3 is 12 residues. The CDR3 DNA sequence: TGTGCCAGCAGCCCTGACAGATACGAGCAGTACTTC. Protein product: CASSPDRYEQYF.

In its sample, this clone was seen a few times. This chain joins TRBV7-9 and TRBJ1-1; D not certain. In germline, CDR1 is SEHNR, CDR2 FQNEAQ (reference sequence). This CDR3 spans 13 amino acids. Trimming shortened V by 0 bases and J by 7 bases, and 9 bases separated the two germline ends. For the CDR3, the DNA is TGTGCCAGCAGCTTAGCGGAGGGCGGTGAAGCTTTCTTT. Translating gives CASSLAEGGEAFF.